This T cell receptor (beta chain) was identified during a study of cytomegalovirus exposure and HLA in healthy donors. On the study more broadly: Early released data had 65 million to 100 million unique TCRs, all coming from HLA-typed donors.

Study results and caveats: Roughly uniform depth of sequencing across donors was assumed in presence/absence analyses. The study recorded about 160 TCR beta chains that were cytomegalovirus-associated. Of the V segments, some could not be distinguished, including TRBV6-2 and TRBV6-3, and were excluded.

This clone was observed a single time. The target antigen is unknown. PCR primers comprised 60 Vbeta and 13 Jbeta primers. Generated by immunoSEQ multiplex PCR, the TCRdb table keeps only in-frame clones and is missing some. Of about 99,000 clones listed, over 60% are singletons. V gave up 0 bases and J gave up 7 bases, with 9 bases separating them. The germline V gene encodes CDR1 MRHNA and CDR2 SNTAGT. CDR3 length: 13 amino acids. This TCR derives from a man aged 55 to 70 in good health and CMV-seropositive. V is TRBV6-4 and J is TRBJ1-1; weak D call: TRBD1 (5 bases). Sequences were obtained from PBMCs. DNA for the CDR3: TGTGCCAGCAGTGACTCAGGACAAGTTGAAGCTTTCTTT. Translated: CASSDSGQVEAFF.